This T cell receptor (beta chain) was sequenced during a study of blood T cell repertoires in COVID-19. Turning to the study itself: The United States, Italy and Spain provided the acute and convalescent COVID-19 samples. The cDNA or gDNA used as material had been derived from T cells, B-cell-depleted T cells, or PBMCs.

The sample holds one count of this clone. As processed by the authors: Quantification of nucleated cells was approximated via reference gene primer amplification. The data were produced by immunoSEQ multiplex PCR, yet TCRdb's version contains in-frame clones alone and is incomplete. V and J calls and clone size are given by that table; D and trimming were obtained from the DNA. The table shows under 40,000 clones, with approximately 93% occurring only once. The source of this sequence is a human donor with active COVID-19. The donor label of this sample is uncertain. Material: peripheral blood.

For the CDR3, the DNA is TGCGCCAGCAGCTTGCGGAGCAGCACAGATACGCAGTATTTT. Its protein is CASSLRSSTDTQYF. The gene calls are TRBV5-1 and TRBJ2-3; D is ambiguous. This CDR3 spans 14 amino acids. Between the trimmed V and J ends, which lost 1 base and 0 bases, there was a span of 6 bases. Germline loops: CDR1 SGHRS, CDR2 YFSETQ.